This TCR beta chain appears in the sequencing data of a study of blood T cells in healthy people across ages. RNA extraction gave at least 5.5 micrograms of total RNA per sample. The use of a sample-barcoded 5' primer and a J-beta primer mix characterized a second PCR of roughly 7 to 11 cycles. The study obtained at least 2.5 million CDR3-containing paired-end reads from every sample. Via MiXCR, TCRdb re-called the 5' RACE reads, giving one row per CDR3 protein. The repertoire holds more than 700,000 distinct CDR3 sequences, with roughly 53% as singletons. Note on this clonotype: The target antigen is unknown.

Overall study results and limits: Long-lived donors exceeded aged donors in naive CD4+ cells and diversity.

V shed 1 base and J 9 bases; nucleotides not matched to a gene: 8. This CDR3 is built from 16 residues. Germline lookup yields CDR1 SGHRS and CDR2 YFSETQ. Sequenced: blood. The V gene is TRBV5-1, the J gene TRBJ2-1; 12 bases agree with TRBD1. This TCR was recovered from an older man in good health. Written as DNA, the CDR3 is TGCGCCAGCAGCTTGCCCGGGACAGGGGGCTTTAGTGAGCAGTTCTTC. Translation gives CASSLPGTGGFSEQFF.